A single sample gave rise to the 23 T cell receptor beta chains below, sequenced in a study of blood T cell repertoires in COVID-19. Libraries were prepared by immunoSEQ multiplex PCR; TCRdb keeps only in-frame clonotypes and omits some of them. This sample has fewer than 250,000 clones, with approximately 85% found just once. Sequenced: PBMCs or T cells enriched from blood (not recorded which). All receptors come from a woman between 45 and 60 years old who had recovered from COVID-19.

V is TRBV28 and J is TRBJ1-1; 7 bases match TRBD1. The germline V gene encodes CDR1 MDHEN and CDR2 SYDVKM. With 2 bases clipped from V and 5 bases from J, the junction kept 5 bases outside the gene matches. This CDR3 contains 14 residues. Written as DNA, the CDR3 is TGTGCCAGCAGTTTAATAGGGGGCGGAACTGAAGCTTTCTTT. Translating it yields CASSLIGGGTEAFF.

The rearrangement links TRBV3-1 (or the pseudogene TRBV3-2) to TRBJ1-6; the D gene is possibly TRBD1 (5 bases). CDR3 size: 14 residues. The germline V and J ends were trimmed by 4 bases and 10 bases, with 14 bases remaining between them. Germline CDR1 reads LGHDT; CDR2 reads YNNKEL (reference sequence). The DNA of the CDR3 is TGTGCCAGCAGCCGCGGCAGGGCGGAATCACCCCTCCACTTT. Translated: CASSRGRAESPLHF.

The rearrangement uses TRBV7-9 and TRBJ1-4; 7 bases match TRBD1. This CDR3 has 15 amino acids. Trimming took 2 bases from V and 2 from J; bases not matched to a gene: 2. Germline CDR1 and CDR2: SEHNR and FQNEAQ (reference sequence). CDR3: CASSLNRGTNEKLFF. In DNA, the CDR3 is TGTGCCAGCAGCTTAAACAGGGGTACTAATGAAAAACTGTTTTTT.

The rearrangement joins TRBV25-1 to TRBJ1-6, with 12 nucleotides matching TRBD1. CDR1 is MGHDK, CDR2 SYGVNS, per germline. The V gene end was trimmed by 4 bases and the J gene end by 5 bases; junction bases not matched to a gene: 0. This CDR3 has 15 residues. CDR3 bases: TGTGCCAGCAGTGGGGACAGGGGGCATAATTCACCCCTCCACTTT. It yields the protein CASSGDRGHNSPLHF.

This chain joins TRBV6-5 and TRBJ2-7; no definite D call. Germline V lookup: CDR1 MNHEY, CDR2 SVGAGI. V was trimmed by 2 bases and J by 0 bases, leaving 11 bases between them. This CDR3 has 15 amino acids. The CDR3 is CASSYLRHPSYEQYF. The CDR3 DNA is TGTGCCAGCAGTTACCTTAGACACCCCTCCTACGAGCAGTACTTC.

Concerning this clone: An end of the junction does not agree with germline; a read error may underlie this. The gene calls are TRBV7-3 and TRBJ1-1, with TRBD1 identical over 9 bases. The CDR3 is 15 amino acids. CDR1 and CDR2 (germline): SGHTA, FQGTGA. The chain's CDR3 is CASSLTGGLYTEAFF. The CDR3 coding sequence is TGTGCCAGCAGCCTAACAGGGGGCTTGTACACTGAAGCTTTCTTT.

The chain has TRBV7-2 and TRBJ2-3, with 9 bases lining up with TRBD2. Trimming took 1 base from V and 2 from J; bases not matched to a gene: 4. The germline CDR1 and CDR2 sequences are SGHTA and FQGNSA. This CDR3 has 16 residues. Here the CDR3 DNA reads TGTGCCAGCAGCTTAGTAGCGGGAGCTGTCACAGATACGCAGTATTTT. It codes for CASSLVAGAVTDTQYF.

The chain couples TRBV15 to TRBJ2-3, with 8 bases lining up with TRBD1. V dropped 1 base and J dropped 3; count of bases not matched to a gene: 3. This CDR3 region has 15 residues. In germline, CDR1 is LNHNV, CDR2 YYDKDF (reference sequence). CDR3 protein: CATSRGQGHTDTQYF. In DNA form, the CDR3 reads TGTGCCACCAGCAGAGGACAGGGGCATACAGATACGCAGTATTTT.

The chain carries TRBV6-5 and TRBJ1-1, with D possibly matching TRBD1 (6 bases). Germline assignment: CDR1 MNHEY and CDR2 SVGAGI. With 6 bases removed from V and 5 bases from J, the gap between germline ends came to 16 bases. CDR3 size: 14 residues. CDR3 region: CASSPQGRWTEAFF. The CDR3 nucleotides read TGTGCCAGCAGCCCCCAGGGGCGTTGGACTGAAGCTTTCTTT.

The chain couples TRBV9 to TRBJ2-4; a possible D gene is TRBD2 (5 bases). CDR3 length: 14 residues. V lost 2 bases to trimming and J lost 8 bases, with 14 bases between them. Looked up from germline, CDR1 is SGDLS and CDR2 is YYNGEE. The DNA of the CDR3 is TGTGCCAGCAGCGTTCGGTCGGGAACTGACATTCAGTACTTC. Translation: CASSVRSGTDIQYF.

J is TRBJ2-7 and V is TRBV18, with 8 bases matching TRBD1. This CDR3 has 15 amino acids. Trimming took 2 bases from V and 3 from J; bases not matched to a gene: 6. The germline CDR1 and CDR2 sequences are KGHSH and LQKENI. The CDR3 DNA reads TGTGCCAGCTCACCATCAGGGGGCTCATTCTACGAGCAGTACTTC. Encoded protein: CASSPSGGSFYEQYF.

V usage is TRBV7-2 and J usage is TRBJ1-2, with D tentatively TRBD1 (6 bases). This CDR3 spans 16 amino acids. V was clipped by 4 bases and J by 0 bases, with 15 bases between them. Looked up from germline, CDR1 is SGHTA and CDR2 is FQGNSA. CDR3 coding DNA: TGTGCCAGCAGCTACACCGGGACATTAGCTAACTATGGCTACACCTTC. It is translated as CASSYTGTLANYGYTF.

This chain connects TRBV6-4 to TRBJ1-4; tentatively, D is TRBD1 (6 bases). The CDR3 runs 17 residues. V was trimmed by 7 bases and J by 3 bases, leaving 21 bases between them. Germline CDR1 MRHNA, CDR2 SNTAGT. CDR3 coding DNA: TGTGCCAGCATCTCGTGGACAGCACCTCTCTCTAATGAAAAACTGTTTTTT. Translating it yields CASISWTAPLSNEKLFF.

This clone came up once. This chain uses TRBV11-3 with TRBJ2-1, with 7 positions matching TRBD2. The CDR3 runs 12 residues. Germline assignment: CDR1 SGHNT and CDR2 YENEEA. Trimming took 3 bases from V and 7 from J; bases not matched to a gene: 0. The CDR3 bases are TGTGCCAGCAGCTTTAGCGGGAATGAGCAGTTCTTC. Amino acids: CASSFSGNEQFF. The full variable domain, its missing parts supplied by reference TRBV11-3 and TRBJ2-1, is EAGVVQSPRYKIIEKKQPVAFWCNPISGHNTLYWYLQNLGQGPELLIRYENEEAVDDSQLPKDRFSAERLKGVDSTLKIQPAELGDSAVYLCASSFSGNEQFFGPGTRLTVL.

The chain is built from TRBV30 and TRBJ1-4; D is unclear. V lost 0 bases and J lost 8, with 13 bases in between. CDR1 is GTSNPN and CDR2 is SVGIG in the germline V gene (reference sequence). This CDR3 comprises 14 residues. CDR3 sequence reads: CAWSVGPQREKLFF. The CDR3 region has the DNA TGTGCCTGGAGTGTAGGGCCCCAGCGGGAAAAACTGTTTTTT.

The chain uses TRBV27 and TRBJ2-1; TRBD1 agrees at 8 bases. In germline, CDR1 is MNHEY, CDR2 SMNVEV (reference sequence). The CDR3 is 16 amino acids. The V gene end was trimmed by 4 bases and the J gene end by 4 bases; junction bases not matched to a gene: 9. CDR3: CASSSIRDRHYNEQFF. The CDR3 coding sequence is TGTGCCAGCAGTTCAATCCGGGACAGGCATTACAATGAGCAGTTCTTC.

This chain joins TRBV29-1 and TRBJ2-3; 8 bases match TRBD1. Germline V CDR1 and CDR2: SQVTM, ANQGSEA. The CDR3 loop spans 12 amino acids. V trimming: 4 bases; J trimming: 10 bases; junction bases outside the gene matches: 7. The CDR3 sequence: CSVATDRVSQYF. DNA for the CDR3: TGCAGCGTTGCCACGGACAGGGTTTCGCAGTATTTT.

The V gene is TRBV7-2, the J gene TRBJ1-3, with D maybe TRBD1 (6 bases). Germline V gene lookup returns CDR1 SGHTA and CDR2 FQGNSA. With 6 bases removed from V and 0 bases from J, the gap between germline ends came to 12 bases. This CDR3 contains 15 residues. CDR3 amino acids: CASSSTGYSGNTIYF. The DNA for the CDR3 is TGTGCCAGCAGTTCTACAGGGTACTCTGGAAACACCATATATTTT.

In its sample, this clone was seen a few times. The chain is built from TRBV5-8 and TRBJ1-6; no reliable D call. The germline V gene has CDR1 SGHTS and CDR2 YDEGEE. CDR3 length equals 17 residues. V was trimmed by 1 base and J by 0 bases, leaving 11 bases between them. The CDR3 loop reads CASSLPLHSSYNSPLHF. The CDR3 DNA reads as TGTGCCAGCAGCTTGCCCCTGCATAGCTCCTATAATTCACCCCTCCACTTT.

This clone was detected a few times. The rearrangement uses TRBV11-3 and TRBJ1-5; D gene uncertain. This CDR3 is built from 14 residues. The ends were cut back, 2 bases at V and 6 bases at J, with 11 bases in the middle. The V gene's germline CDR1 is SGHNT and CDR2 YENEEA. CDR3 nucleotides: TGTGCCAGCAGCTTATCCGGCTCGGGTCAGCCCCAGCATTTT. Encoded protein: CASSLSGSGQPQHF.

The DNA of the CDR3 is TGTGCCAGCAGCTTGGTCTTGAACACTGAAGCTTTCTTT. It yields the protein CASSLVLNTEAFF. The chain carries TRBV5-6 and TRBJ1-1, with D uncertain. The V end lost 0 bases, the J end lost 0 bases, and 3 bases lay between the germline ends. The CDR3 covers 13 residues. Germline V lookup: CDR1 SGHDT, CDR2 YYEEEE.

V is TRBV4-3 and J is TRBJ2-1; TRBD2 might be the D (7 bases). Germline V lookup: CDR1 LGHNA, CDR2 YSLEER. The CDR3 sequence is 15 residues long. The germline V and J ends were trimmed by 0 bases and 7 bases, with 13 bases remaining between them. Here the CDR3 reads CASSQDGEGGNEQFF. The CDR3 coding sequence is TGCGCCAGCAGCCAAGATGGGGAGGGGGGGAATGAGCAGTTCTTC.

This clone was observed a single time. The chain recombines TRBV3-1 (or the pseudogene TRBV3-2) with TRBJ1-5; TRBD1 aligns across 9 bases. The germline V gene encodes CDR1 LGHDT and CDR2 YNNKEL (reference sequence). The V gene end was trimmed by 7 bases and the J gene end by 3 bases; junction bases not matched to a gene: 13. This CDR3 is 17 amino acids long. CDR3 in DNA: TGTGCCAGCAAACAGCCCCCGGGACAGGGTTTCAATCAGCCCCAGCATTTT. It yields the protein CASKQPPGQGFNQPQHF.